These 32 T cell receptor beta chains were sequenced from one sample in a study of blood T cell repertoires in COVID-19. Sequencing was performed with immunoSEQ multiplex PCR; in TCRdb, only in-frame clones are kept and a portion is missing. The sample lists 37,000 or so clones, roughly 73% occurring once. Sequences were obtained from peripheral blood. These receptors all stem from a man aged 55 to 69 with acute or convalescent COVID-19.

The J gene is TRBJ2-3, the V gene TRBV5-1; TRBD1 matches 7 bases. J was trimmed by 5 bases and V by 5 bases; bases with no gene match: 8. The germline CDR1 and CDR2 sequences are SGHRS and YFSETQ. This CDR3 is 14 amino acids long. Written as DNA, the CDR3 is TGCGCCAGCAGTTTGACAGGGTTCGGAGATACGCAGTATTTT. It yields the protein CASSLTGFGDTQYF.

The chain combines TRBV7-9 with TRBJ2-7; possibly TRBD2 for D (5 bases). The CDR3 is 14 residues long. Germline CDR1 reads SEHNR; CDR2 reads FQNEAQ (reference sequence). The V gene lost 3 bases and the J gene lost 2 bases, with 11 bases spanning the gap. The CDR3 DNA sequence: TGTGCCAGCAGCTTTAGCGTTACCCCCTACGAGCAGTACTTC. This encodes CASSFSVTPYEQYF.

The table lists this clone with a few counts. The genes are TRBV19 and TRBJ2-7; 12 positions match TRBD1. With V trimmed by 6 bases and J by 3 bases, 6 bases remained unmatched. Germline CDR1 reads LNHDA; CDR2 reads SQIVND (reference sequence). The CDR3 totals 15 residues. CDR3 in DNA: TGTGCCAGTAGAGCGGGACAGGGGGCTATCTACGAGCAGTACTTC. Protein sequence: CASRAGQGAIYEQYF.

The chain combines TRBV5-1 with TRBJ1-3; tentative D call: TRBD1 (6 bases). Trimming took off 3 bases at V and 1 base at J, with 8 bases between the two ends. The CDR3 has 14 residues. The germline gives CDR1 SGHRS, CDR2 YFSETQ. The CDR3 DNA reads TGCGCCAGCAGCTCACAGGGTTCTGGAAACACCATATATTTT. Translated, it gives CASSSQGSGNTIYF.

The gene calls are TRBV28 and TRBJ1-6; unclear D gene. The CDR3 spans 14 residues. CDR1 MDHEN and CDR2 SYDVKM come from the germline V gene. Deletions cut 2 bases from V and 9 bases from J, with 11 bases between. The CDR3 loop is CASSLVAAGSPLHF. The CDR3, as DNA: TGTGCCAGCAGTTTAGTTGCGGCGGGTTCACCCCTCCACTTT.

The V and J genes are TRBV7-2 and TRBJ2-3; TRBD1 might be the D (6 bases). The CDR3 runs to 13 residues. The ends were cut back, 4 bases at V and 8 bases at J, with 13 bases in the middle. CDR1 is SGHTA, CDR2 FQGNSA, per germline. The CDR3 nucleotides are TGTGCCAGCAGCTCACAGGGCGGAGGTACGCAGTATTTT. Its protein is CASSSQGGGTQYF.

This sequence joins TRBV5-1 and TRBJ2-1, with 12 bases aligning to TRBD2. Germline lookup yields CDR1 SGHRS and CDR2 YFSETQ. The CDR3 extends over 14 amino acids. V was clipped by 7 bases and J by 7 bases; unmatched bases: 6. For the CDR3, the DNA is TGCGCCAGCGCTCTAGCGGGAGGGTCTAATGAGCAGTTCTTC. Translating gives CASALAGGSNEQFF.

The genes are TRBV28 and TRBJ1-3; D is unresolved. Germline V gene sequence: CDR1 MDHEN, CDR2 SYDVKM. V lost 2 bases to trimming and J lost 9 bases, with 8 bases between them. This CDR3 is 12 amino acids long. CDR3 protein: CASSLEVGTIYF. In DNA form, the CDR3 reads TGTGCCAGCAGTTTAGAGGTTGGCACCATATATTTT.

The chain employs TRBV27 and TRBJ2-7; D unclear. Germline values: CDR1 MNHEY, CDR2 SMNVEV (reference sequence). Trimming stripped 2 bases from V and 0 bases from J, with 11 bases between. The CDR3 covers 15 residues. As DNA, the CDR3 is TGTGCCAGCAGTTTAACACAGAGCTACTCCTACGAGCAGTACTTC. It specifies CASSLTQSYSYEQYF.

This CDR3 reads CASSNASPSSGNTIYF. The CDR3 bases are TGTGCCAGTAGTAATGCGTCGCCGAGCTCTGGAAACACCATATATTTT. V gene TRBV19 combines with J gene TRBJ1-3; no firm D call. The germline gives CDR1 LNHDA, CDR2 SQIVND (reference sequence). The CDR3 has 16 residues. V dropped 4 bases and J dropped 0 bases, with 13 bases sitting between them. The variable domain in full, with the rest retrieved from reference TRBV19 and TRBJ1-3, is DGGITQSPKYLFRKEGQNVTLSCEQNLNHDAMYWYRQDPGQGLRLIYYSQIVNDFQKGDIAEGYSVSREKKESFPLTVTSAQKNPTAFYLCASSNASPSSGNTIYFGEGSWLTVV.

The DNA of the CDR3 is TGTGCCAGCAGTCACAATAAGAAGGGACTTCAGCCCCAGCATTTT. Protein sequence: CASSHNKKGLQPQHF. The chain is built from TRBV6-5 and TRBJ1-5; tentatively, D is TRBD1 (5 bases). This CDR3 is built from 15 residues. CDR1 and CDR2 (germline): MNHEY, SVGAGI. Trimming cost V 5 bases and J 6 bases, with 17 bases left between them.

In DNA, the CDR3 is TGTGCCAGCAGTTTCACCTTGACAGGTCGAGAGACCCAGTACTTC. Encoded protein: CASSFTLTGRETQYF. This chain connects TRBV28 to TRBJ2-5; possible D gene TRBD1, 6 bases. From germline, CDR1 is MDHEN and CDR2 SYDVKM. V was cut by 3 bases and J by 4 bases, with 15 bases left in between. There are 15 residues in the CDR3.

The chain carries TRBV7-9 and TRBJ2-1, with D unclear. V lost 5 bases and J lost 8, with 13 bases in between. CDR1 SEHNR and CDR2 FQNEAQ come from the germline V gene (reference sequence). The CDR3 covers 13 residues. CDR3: CASSPAGTHEQFF. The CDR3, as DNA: TGTGCCAGCAGCCCCGCAGGCACGCATGAGCAGTTCTTC.

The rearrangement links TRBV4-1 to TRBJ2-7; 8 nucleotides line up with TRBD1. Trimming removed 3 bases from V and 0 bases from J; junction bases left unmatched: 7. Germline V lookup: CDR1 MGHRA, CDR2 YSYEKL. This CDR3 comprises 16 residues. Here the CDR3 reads CASSQGRGPGSYEQYF. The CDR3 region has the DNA TGCGCCAGCAGCCAGGGCAGGGGGCCGGGCTCCTACGAGCAGTACTTC.

CDR3 region: CASSYDGGTLGNTIYF. The CDR3 coding sequence is TGCGCCAGCAGCTACGACGGCGGTACACTTGGAAACACCATATATTTT. The chain joins TRBV5-1 to TRBJ1-3; D ambiguous. V was shortened by 3 bases and J by 3 bases, with 16 bases between the two germline ends. The length of the CDR3 is 16 residues. Germline V gene lookup returns CDR1 SGHRS and CDR2 YFSETQ.

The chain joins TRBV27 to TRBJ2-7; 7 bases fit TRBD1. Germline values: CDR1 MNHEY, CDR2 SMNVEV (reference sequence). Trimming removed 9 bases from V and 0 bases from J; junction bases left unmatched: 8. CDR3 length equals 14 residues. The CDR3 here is CARPRTGDSYEQYF. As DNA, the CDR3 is TGTGCCAGACCCCGTACAGGGGACTCCTACGAGCAGTACTTC.

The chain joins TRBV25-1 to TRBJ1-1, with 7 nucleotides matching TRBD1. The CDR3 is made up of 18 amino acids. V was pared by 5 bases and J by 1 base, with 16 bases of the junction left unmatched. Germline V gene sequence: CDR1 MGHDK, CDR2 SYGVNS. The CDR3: CASSPRVEGATGNTEAFF. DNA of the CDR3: TGTGCCAGCAGTCCTAGAGTAGAGGGGGCGACTGGGAACACTGAAGCTTTCTTT.

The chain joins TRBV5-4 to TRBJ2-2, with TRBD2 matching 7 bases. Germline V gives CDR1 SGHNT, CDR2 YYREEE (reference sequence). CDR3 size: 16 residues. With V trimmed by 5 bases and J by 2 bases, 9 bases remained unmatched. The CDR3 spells CASSRGVRVNTGELFF. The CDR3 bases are TGTGCCAGCAGTCGGGGGGTTCGGGTTAACACCGGGGAGCTGTTTTTT.

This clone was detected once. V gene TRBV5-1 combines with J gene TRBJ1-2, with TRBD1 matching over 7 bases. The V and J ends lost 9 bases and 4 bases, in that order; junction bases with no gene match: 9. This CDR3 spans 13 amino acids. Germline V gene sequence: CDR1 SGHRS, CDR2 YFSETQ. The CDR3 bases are TGCGCCACCCGAGAGGGGGCAGGCTATGGCTACACCTTC. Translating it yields CATREGAGYGYTF. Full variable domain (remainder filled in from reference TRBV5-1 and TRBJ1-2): KAGVTQTPRYLIKTRGQQVTLSCSPISGHRSVSWYQQTPGQGLQFLFEYFSETQRNKGNFPGRFSGRQFSNSRSEMNVSTLELGDSALYLCATREGAGYGYTFGSGTRLTVV.

CDR3 DNA: TGCGCCAGCAGTAGACAGGGTTTTAAGGGTACGCAGTATTTT. This translates into CASSRQGFKGTQYF. The V call is TRBV10-1, the J call TRBJ2-3; 7 nucleotides line up with TRBD1. This CDR3 region has 14 residues. Germline lookup yields CDR1 WNHNN and CDR2 SYGVQD (reference sequence). With V trimmed by 5 bases and J by 8 bases, 10 bases remained unmatched.

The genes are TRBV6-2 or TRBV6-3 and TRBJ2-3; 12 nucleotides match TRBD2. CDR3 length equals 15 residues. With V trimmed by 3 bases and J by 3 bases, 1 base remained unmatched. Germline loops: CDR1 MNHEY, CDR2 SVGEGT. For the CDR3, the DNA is TGTGCCAGCAGTTATGGACTAGCGGGGACAGATACGCAGTATTTT. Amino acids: CASSYGLAGTDTQYF.

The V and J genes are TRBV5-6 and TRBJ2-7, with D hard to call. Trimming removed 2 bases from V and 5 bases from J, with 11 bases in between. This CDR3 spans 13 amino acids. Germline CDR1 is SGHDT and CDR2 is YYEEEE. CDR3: CASSLEQYDEQYF. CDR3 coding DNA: TGTGCCAGCAGCTTAGAACAGTACGACGAGCAGTACTTC.

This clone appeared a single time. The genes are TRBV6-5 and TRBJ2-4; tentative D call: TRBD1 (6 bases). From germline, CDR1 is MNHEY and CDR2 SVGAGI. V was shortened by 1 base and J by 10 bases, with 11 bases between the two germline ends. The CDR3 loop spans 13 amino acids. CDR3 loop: CASSYLGASIQYF. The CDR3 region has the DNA TGTGCCAGCAGTTACTTGGGGGCTAGTATTCAGTACTTC.

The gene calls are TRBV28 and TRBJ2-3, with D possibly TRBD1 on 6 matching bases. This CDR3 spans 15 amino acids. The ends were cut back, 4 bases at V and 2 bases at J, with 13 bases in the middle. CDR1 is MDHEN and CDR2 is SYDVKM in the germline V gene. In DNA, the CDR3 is TGTGCCAGCAGTTACCCCTGGACAGTCACAGATACGCAGTATTTT. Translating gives CASSYPWTVTDTQYF.

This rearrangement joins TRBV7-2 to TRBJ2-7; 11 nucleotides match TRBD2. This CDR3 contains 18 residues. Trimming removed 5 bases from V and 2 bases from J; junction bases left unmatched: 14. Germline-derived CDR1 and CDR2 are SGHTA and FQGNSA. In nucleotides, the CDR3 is TGTGCCAGCAGCCCAATCACCGGGACTAGCGGAAAACCCTACGAGCAGTACTTC. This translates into CASSPITGTSGKPYEQYF.

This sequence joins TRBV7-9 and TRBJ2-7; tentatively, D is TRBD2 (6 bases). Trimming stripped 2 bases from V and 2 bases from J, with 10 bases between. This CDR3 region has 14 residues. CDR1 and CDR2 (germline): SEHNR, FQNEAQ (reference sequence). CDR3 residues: CASSLLAGTYEQYF. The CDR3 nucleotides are TGTGCCAGCAGCTTACTGGCGGGAACCTACGAGCAGTACTTC.

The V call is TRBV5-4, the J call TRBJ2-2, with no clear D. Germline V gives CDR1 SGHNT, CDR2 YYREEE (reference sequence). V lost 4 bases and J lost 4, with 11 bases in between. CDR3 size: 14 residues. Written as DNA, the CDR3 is TGTGCCAGCAGCCCCAGCGCACTCACCGGGGAGCTGTTTTTT. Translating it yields CASSPSALTGELFF.

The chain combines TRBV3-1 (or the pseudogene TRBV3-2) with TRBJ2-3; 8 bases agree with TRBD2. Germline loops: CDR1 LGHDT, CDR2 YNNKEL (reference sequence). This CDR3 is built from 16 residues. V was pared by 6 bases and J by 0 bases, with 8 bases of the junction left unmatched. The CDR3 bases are TGTGCCAGCAGTCTTACCGGGGGGGCTAGCACAGATACGCAGTATTTT. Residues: CASSLTGGASTDTQYF.

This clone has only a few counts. The CDR3 coding sequence is TGCAGCGTTGTGGGAGGGGTGAACACTGAAGCTTTCTTT. It encodes CSVVGGVNTEAFF. V is TRBV29-1 and J is TRBJ1-1; D is possibly TRBD1 (5 bases). Germline loops: CDR1 SQVTM, CDR2 ANQGSEA. Trimming cost V 4 bases and J 0 bases, with 9 bases left between them. The CDR3 is 13 residues long.

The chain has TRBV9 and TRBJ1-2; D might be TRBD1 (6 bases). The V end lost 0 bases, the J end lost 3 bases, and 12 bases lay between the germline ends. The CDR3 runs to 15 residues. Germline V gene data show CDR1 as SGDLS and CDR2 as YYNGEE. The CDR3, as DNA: TGTGCCAGCAGCGTAGAAGAAGGGGGGGACTATGGCTACACCTTC. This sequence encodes CASSVEEGGDYGYTF.

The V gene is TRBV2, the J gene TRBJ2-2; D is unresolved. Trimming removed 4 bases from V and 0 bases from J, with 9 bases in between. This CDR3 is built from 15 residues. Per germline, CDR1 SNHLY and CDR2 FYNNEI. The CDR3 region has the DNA TGTGCCAGCAGTGCGAGATCGCCGAACACCGGGGAGCTGTTTTTT. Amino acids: CASSARSPNTGELFF.

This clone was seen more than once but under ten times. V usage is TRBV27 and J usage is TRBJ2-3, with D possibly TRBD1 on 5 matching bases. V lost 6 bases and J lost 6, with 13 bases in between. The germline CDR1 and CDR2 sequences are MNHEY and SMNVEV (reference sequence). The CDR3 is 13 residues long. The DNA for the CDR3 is TGTGCCAGCAGCCTTAACCCAGGGGATACGCAGTATTTT. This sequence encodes CASSLNPGDTQYF.